This passage covers 6 T cell receptor beta chains from one sample sequenced in a study of blood T cell repertoires in COVID-19. The method was immunoSEQ multiplex PCR; TCRdb's version includes in-frame clones alone and lacks a portion of them. The sample lists roughly 110,000 clones, 65% to 75% occurring once. The sequencing input was peripheral blood. These receptors all come from a human donor with acute or convalescent COVID-19. The donor label of this sample is uncertain.

This chain joins TRBV15 and TRBJ1-3; D not resolved. Between the trimmed V and J ends, which lost 2 bases and 2 bases, there was a span of 19 bases. The CDR3 runs to 18 residues. Per the germline V gene, CDR1 is LNHNV and CDR2 is YYDKDF (reference sequence). CDR3 coding DNA: TGTGCCACCAGCAGACCTCCCGGGAGACAAGGAGCTGGAAACACCATATATTTT. It specifies CATSRPPGRQGAGNTIYF.

This clone showed up just a few times. The chain uses TRBV5-1 and TRBJ2-2; D might be TRBD2 (6 bases). The CDR3 has 14 amino acids. CDR1 SGHRS and CDR2 YFSETQ come from the germline V gene. Trimming stripped 3 bases from V and 2 bases from J, with 8 bases between. The CDR3 nucleotides read TGCGCCAGCAGCTGGGGACTTAACACCGGGGAGCTGTTTTTT. Protein: CASSWGLNTGELFF.

This clone appeared once. The chain is built from TRBV2 and TRBJ2-7; D might be TRBD1 (5 bases). V lost 7 bases and J lost 5, with 18 bases in between. Germline V gives CDR1 SNHLY, CDR2 FYNNEI. CDR3 length equals 14 residues. CDR3 amino acids: CASIRPRDSDEQYF. The CDR3 DNA reads as TGTGCCAGCATACGCCCCAGGGATTCGGACGAGCAGTACTTC. Supplemented by reference TRBV2 and TRBJ2-7, the full variable domain reads EPEVTQTPSHQVTQMGQEVILRCVPISNHLYFYWYRQILGQKVEFLVSFYNNEISEKSEIFDDQFSVERPDGSNFTLKIRSTKLEDSAMYFCASIRPRDSDEQYFGPGTRLTVT.

This clone came up a few times. The rearrangement uses TRBV6-6 and TRBJ1-5; 11 bases align to TRBD1. The germline V gene has CDR1 MNHNY and CDR2 SVGAGI (reference sequence). CDR3 size: 17 residues. V trimming: 10 bases; J trimming: 0 bases; junction bases outside the gene matches: 11. As DNA, the CDR3 is TGTGCCACCACTCGGGGACAGGGGGGATATAGCAATCAGCCCCAGCATTTT. This sequence encodes CATTRGQGGYSNQPQHF.

V and J are TRBV7-2 and TRBJ2-2, with unresolved D. In germline, CDR1 is SGHTA, CDR2 FQGNSA. The CDR3 has 14 residues. The germline V and J ends were trimmed by 3 bases and 4 bases, with 9 bases remaining between them. The CDR3 spells CASSFDFSTGELFF. CDR3 bases: TGTGCCAGCAGCTTCGACTTTTCCACCGGGGAGCTGTTTTTT.

This chain connects TRBV6-1 to TRBJ2-7; 9 nucleotides match TRBD1. The germline V gene encodes CDR1 MNHNS and CDR2 SASEGT. The CDR3 consists of 17 residues. J gave up 2 bases and V 4 bases, and 12 bases lay outside the gene matches. The CDR3 is CASSARRGTGSPYEQYV. CDR3 bases: TGTGCCAGCAGTGCCAGGCGCGGGACAGGGAGTCCCTACGAGCAGTACGTC.